The clone carrying this T cell receptor (beta chain) was counted only a few times. Measured with immunoSEQ multiplex PCR; TCRdb has only the in-frame clones, and not every one. The table has about 400,000 clones, 88% seen once. The entry originates in a study of blood T cell repertoires in COVID-19. Germline-derived CDR1 and CDR2 are MNHNS and SASEGT. The CDR3 has 15 amino acids. With 1 base removed from V and 10 bases from J, the gap between germline ends came to 17 bases. Cohort placement rested on clinical history that participants reported themselves. The origin of this receptor is a woman aged 40-49 years with acute COVID-19. Sequences were obtained from PBMCs or T cells enriched from blood (not recorded which). The V call is TRBV6-1, the J call TRBJ2-1; perhaps TRBD1 as D (5 bases). As DNA, the CDR3 is TGTGCCAGCAGTGAAGTTAACTCGTGGGGCATGGAGCAGTTCTTC. Its translation: CASSEVNSWGMEQFF.